These T cell receptor beta chains were read from a single sample in a study of blood T cell repertoires in COVID-19. Data came from immunoSEQ multiplex PCR; TCRdb stores just in-frame clones and leaves some out. Among 130,000 to 150,000 clones listed, roughly 90% were seen once. Sequencing was carried out using PBMCs or T cells enriched from blood (not recorded which). Receptors originate from a woman under 40 with acute COVID-19. CDR3s include the opening cysteine and the closing phenylalanine or tryptophan. Fields, in order: V gene, clone size, J gene, D gene, CDR3 protein, CDR3 DNA. A D gene is named only where the DNA matches it firmly. A row's size may be missing; if present it is once, few, many or a size class.

v_call: TRBV2; clone_size: once; j_call: TRBJ1-6; d_call: TRBD1; cdr3_aa: CASSATMGQVGGSPLHF; cdr3_nt: TGTGCCAGCAGTGCCACCATGGGACAGGTGGGAGGTTCACCCCTCCACTTT
v_call: TRBV10-3; clone_size: .; j_call: TRBJ1-2; d_call: TRBD1; cdr3_aa: CATKTGGAEHGYTF; cdr3_nt: TGTGCCACGAAGACAGGGGGCGCAGAGCATGGCTACACCTTC
v_call: TRBV9; clone_size: .; j_call: TRBJ2-2; d_call: .; cdr3_aa: CASSVVPARYTGELFF; cdr3_nt: TGTGCCAGCAGCGTAGTCCCAGCGCGCTACACCGGGGAGCTGTTTTTT
v_call: TRBV5-1; clone_size: .; j_call: TRBJ2-3; d_call: TRBD2; cdr3_aa: CASSPGGQGTQYF; cdr3_nt: TGCGCCAGCAGCCCGGGAGGGCAGGGAACGCAGTATTTT
v_call: TRBV19; clone_size: once; j_call: TRBJ2-1; d_call: TRBD2; cdr3_aa: CASSDGLARNEQFF; cdr3_nt: TGTGCCAGTAGTGATGGACTAGCGAGGAATGAGCAGTTCTTC
v_call: TRBV7-2; clone_size: .; j_call: TRBJ2-7; d_call: TRBD2; cdr3_aa: CASSQAGGSSYEQYF; cdr3_nt: TGTGCCAGCAGCCAAGCGGGAGGGAGCTCCTACGAGCAGTACTTC
v_call: TRBV2; clone_size: .; j_call: TRBJ2-5; d_call: .; cdr3_aa: CASRDREETQYF; cdr3_nt: TGTGCCAGCAGGGACAGAGAAGAGACCCAGTACTTC
v_call: TRBV2; clone_size: .; j_call: TRBJ2-3; d_call: TRBD2; cdr3_aa: CASTPVAGGGTDTQYF; cdr3_nt: TGTGCCAGCACTCCCGTCGCGGGAGGCGGGACAGATACGCAGTATTTT
v_call: TRBV4-3; clone_size: .; j_call: TRBJ1-5; d_call: .; cdr3_aa: CASSQVINGQPQHF; cdr3_nt: TGCGCCAGCAGCCAAGTTATTAACGGGCAGCCCCAGCATTTT
v_call: TRBV29-1; clone_size: .; j_call: TRBJ2-7; d_call: .; cdr3_aa: CSVEGEWGGKPYEQYF; cdr3_nt: TGCAGCGTTGAAGGGGAGTGGGGCGGGAAACCTTACGAGCAGTACTTC
v_call: TRBV27; clone_size: .; j_call: TRBJ2-7; d_call: TRBD1; cdr3_aa: CASSRGTGGMYEQYF; cdr3_nt: TGTGCCAGCAGTCGTGGGACAGGGGGAATGTACGAGCAGTACTTC
v_call: TRBV19; clone_size: few; j_call: TRBJ1-1; d_call: .; cdr3_aa: CASSIPGMNTEAFF; cdr3_nt: TGTGCCAGTAGTATTCCAGGGATGAACACTGAAGCTTTCTTT
v_call: TRBV6-2/TRBV6-3; clone_size: .; j_call: TRBJ2-7; d_call: TRBD2; cdr3_aa: CASSSWAGLAGYEQYF; cdr3_nt: TGTGCCAGCAGTTCGTGGGCGGGACTAGCGGGCTACGAGCAGTACTTC
v_call: TRBV19; clone_size: .; j_call: TRBJ1-2; d_call: .; cdr3_aa: CASTLSGRANYGYTF; cdr3_nt: TGTGCCAGTACCCTCTCGGGCAGGGCGAACTATGGCTACACCTTC
v_call: TRBV3-1/TRBV3-2; clone_size: .; j_call: TRBJ2-7; d_call: .; cdr3_aa: CASSQDLVQYEQYF; cdr3_nt: TGTGCCAGCAGCCAAGATTTGGTACAGTACGAGCAGTACTTC
v_call: TRBV7-9; clone_size: .; j_call: TRBJ1-3; d_call: .; cdr3_aa: CASSPQGHSGNTIYF; cdr3_nt: TGTGCCAGCAGTCCTCAGGGACACTCTGGAAACACCATATATTTT
v_call: TRBV7-9; clone_size: .; j_call: TRBJ1-5; d_call: TRBD1; cdr3_aa: CASCDRANQPQHF; cdr3_nt: TGTGCCAGTTGCGACAGGGCTAATCAGCCCCAGCATTTT
v_call: TRBV9; clone_size: .; j_call: TRBJ2-1; d_call: .; cdr3_aa: CASSVEGDSYNEQFF; cdr3_nt: TGTGCCAGCAGCGTAGAGGGGGACTCCTACAATGAGCAGTTCTTC
v_call: TRBV28; clone_size: once; j_call: TRBJ2-5; d_call: TRBD2; cdr3_aa: CASMSPGLAGGRETQYF; cdr3_nt: TGTGCCAGCATGAGCCCGGGACTAGCGGGAGGTAGAGAGACCCAGTACTTC
v_call: TRBV19; clone_size: .; j_call: TRBJ1-1; d_call: .; cdr3_aa: CASSIWGVNTEAFF; cdr3_nt: TGTGCCAGTAGTATCTGGGGGGTGAACACTGAAGCTTTCTTT
v_call: TRBV10-3; clone_size: .; j_call: TRBJ1-1; d_call: .; cdr3_aa: CAIRRQADSSEAFF; cdr3_nt: TGTGCCATCAGAAGACAGGCCGACTCATCCGAAGCTTTCTTT
v_call: TRBV4-3; clone_size: few; j_call: TRBJ2-7; d_call: .; cdr3_aa: CASSQAEGVVEQYF; cdr3_nt: TGCGCCAGCAGCCAAGCTGAGGGAGTGGTCGAGCAGTACTTC
v_call: TRBV9; clone_size: .; j_call: TRBJ2-7; d_call: TRBD2; cdr3_aa: CASSAGLAEYEQYF; cdr3_nt: TGTGCCAGCAGCGCCGGACTAGCTGAATACGAGCAGTACTTC
v_call: TRBV9; clone_size: .; j_call: TRBJ2-7; d_call: TRBD1; cdr3_aa: CAGPPNRGSPYEQYF; cdr3_nt: TGTGCCGGGCCCCCAAACAGGGGTTCCCCCTACGAGCAGTACTTC
v_call: TRBV6-5; clone_size: .; j_call: TRBJ1-1; d_call: .; cdr3_aa: CASSRNLGTEAFF; cdr3_nt: TGTGCCAGCAGCCGAAATCTCGGCACTGAAGCTTTCTTT
v_call: TRBV24-1; clone_size: .; j_call: TRBJ2-7; d_call: .; cdr3_aa: CATSPTGREQYF; cdr3_nt: TGTGCCACCAGTCCGACAGGTAGGGAGCAGTACTTC
v_call: TRBV6-2/TRBV6-3; clone_size: .; j_call: TRBJ1-3; d_call: TRBD1; cdr3_aa: CASSYDRGYTIYF; cdr3_nt: TGTGCCAGCAGTTACGACAGGGGATACACCATATATTTT
v_call: TRBV29-1; clone_size: .; j_call: TRBJ2-1; d_call: .; cdr3_aa: CSVETYNEQFF; cdr3_nt: TGCAGCGTTGAAACTTACAATGAGCAGTTCTTC
v_call: TRBV6-2/TRBV6-3; clone_size: .; j_call: TRBJ1-2; d_call: .; cdr3_aa: CASSYTGGGYTF; cdr3_nt: TGTGCCAGCAGTTACACGGGGGGAGGCTACACCTTC